This T cell receptor beta chain is from a study of graft-versus-host responses after intestinal transplantation. Study-wide findings and caveats: Graft-donor T cell macrochimerism in patients accompanied high graft-versus-host to host-versus-graft clonal ratios in allografts.

This clone occurred a few times. No antigen is known for it. Trimming left V 2 bases short and J 0 bases short, with 5 bases between. CDR3 length equals 14 residues. CDR1 MNHNY and CDR2 SVGAGI come from the germline V gene (reference sequence). Assay: immunoSEQ multiplex PCR; the TCRdb copy retains only in-frame clones and omits some. The table shows roughly 120,000 clones, with 85% to 95% occurring only once. This clonotype originated in a human donor who received an intestinal transplant. The material sequenced was unstimulated CD8+ T cells sorted from spleen or lymph node cells, taken before intestinal transplant. The chain couples TRBV6-6 to TRBJ2-1; D remains ambiguous. CDR3 DNA sequence: TGTGCCAGCAGTTACCAGGACTCCTACAATGAGCAGTTCTTC. Its protein product is CASSYQDSYNEQFF.